Presented here are 21 T cell receptor beta chains from one specimen sequenced in a study of OX40 agonist ivuxolimab in advanced cancers. This table comes from immunoSEQ multiplex PCR, and its TCRdb copy is limited to in-frame clones, with some not included. The sample has fewer than 110,000 clones; roughly 90% are singletons. The specimen was CD4+ or CD8+ T cells sorted from blood, collected in a trial of the OX40 agonist ivuxolimab. The receptors were gathered from an adult with an advanced solid tumor such as melanoma, head and neck, liver or kidney cancer.

The chain is built from TRBV19 and TRBJ1-2, with D perhaps TRBD1 (6 bases). V was clipped by 5 bases and J by 4 bases, with 17 bases between them. Germline assignment: CDR1 LNHDA and CDR2 SQIVND (reference sequence). This CDR3 comprises 15 residues. The CDR3 nucleotides read TGTGCCAGTAGTCTGACGACAGGCTCTCTCTATGGCTACACCTTC. This sequence encodes CASSLTTGSLYGYTF.

The chain employs TRBV7-6 and TRBJ2-7, with TRBD1 matching over 8 bases. This CDR3 comprises 16 residues. Germline CDR1 reads SGHVS; CDR2 reads FNYEAQ. The junction had 10 bases not matched to a gene; V was cut back by 1 base and J by 5 bases. The CDR3 protein is CASSLVSGQGLNEQYF. In DNA form, the CDR3 reads TGTGCCAGCAGCTTAGTATCCGGACAGGGATTAAACGAGCAGTACTTC. The entire variable domain, with the rest obtained from reference TRBV7-6 and TRBJ2-7, is as follows: GAGVSQSPRYKVTKRGQDVALRCDPISGHVSLYWYRQALGQGPEFLTYFNYEAQQDKSGLPNDRFSAERPEGSISTLTIQRTEQRDSAMYRCASSLVSGQGLNEQYFGPGTRLTVT.

V usage is TRBV19 and J usage is TRBJ2-7; 7 bases match TRBD1. The CDR3 covers 13 residues. Germline V gene lookup returns CDR1 LNHDA and CDR2 SQIVND (reference sequence). The V gene end was trimmed by 4 bases and the J gene end by 6 bases; junction bases not matched to a gene: 6. The CDR3 reads CASSTQGVGEQYF. Written as DNA, the CDR3 is TGTGCCAGTAGTACGCAGGGGGTTGGCGAGCAGTACTTC. Drawing the rest from reference TRBV19 and TRBJ2-7, the complete variable domain is DGGITQSPKYLFRKEGQNVTLSCEQNLNHDAMYWYRQDPGQGLRLIYYSQIVNDFQKGDIAEGYSVSREKKESFPLTVTSAQKNPTAFYLCASSTQGVGEQYFGPGTRLTVT.

The CDR3 coding sequence is TGTGCCAGTAGGACCGGGACAGGTTCCTACGAGCAGTACTTC. Encoded protein: CASRTGTGSYEQYF. The chain joins TRBV19 to TRBJ2-7; 8 positions agree with TRBD1. The CDR3 is made up of 14 amino acids. Germline values: CDR1 LNHDA, CDR2 SQIVND (reference sequence). The V and J ends lost 6 bases and 1 base, in that order; junction bases with no gene match: 5.

This chain uses TRBV7-9 with TRBJ1-4; TRBD1 matches 7 bases. Trimming at V came to 5 bases and at J to 8 bases, leaving 11 bases not matched to a gene. The CDR3 contains 15 residues. Germline V lookup: CDR1 SEHNR, CDR2 FQNEAQ (reference sequence). The CDR3 loop reads CASSEDRPAGEKLFF. The CDR3 nucleotides are TGTGCCAGCAGCGAGGACAGGCCGGCGGGAGAAAAACTGTTTTTT.

The V gene is TRBV10-2, the J gene TRBJ1-1; the D gene is possibly TRBD1 (5 bases). V was cut by 6 bases and J by 1 base, with 6 bases left in between. CDR1 WSHSY and CDR2 SAAADI come from the germline V gene. The CDR3 runs to 12 residues. This CDR3 reads CASRRGNTEAFF. Here the CDR3 DNA reads TGCGCCAGCAGGAGGGGGAACACTGAAGCTTTCTTT.

The rearrangement links TRBV28 to TRBJ2-3; TRBD2 aligns across 9 bases. The trim removed 3 bases at V and 4 bases at J, leaving 11 bases unmatched. CDR1 is MDHEN and CDR2 is SYDVKM in the germline V gene. There are 17 residues in the CDR3. As DNA, the CDR3 is TGTGCCAGCAGTTTGCTCCGGGCGGGAGGGTTGGCAGATACGCAGTATTTT. Amino acids: CASSLLRAGGLADTQYF.

The chain uses TRBV5-6 and TRBJ2-1; TRBD2 matches 10 bases. The CDR3 contains 15 residues. V dropped 4 bases and J dropped 5; count of bases not matched to a gene: 6. The germline V gene has CDR1 SGHDT and CDR2 YYEEEE. CDR3: CASSPGLADNNEQFF. The CDR3 nucleotides are TGTGCCAGCAGCCCCGGACTAGCGGACAACAATGAGCAGTTCTTC.

This clone was observed a single time. The chain has TRBV28 and TRBJ2-7; no definite D call. With 1 base removed from V and 2 bases from J, the gap between germline ends came to 9 bases. This CDR3 has 14 residues. From germline, CDR1 is MDHEN and CDR2 SYDVKM. CDR3 loop: CASSLSGSAYEQYF. CDR3 nucleotides: TGTGCCAGCAGTTTATCCGGCAGCGCCTACGAGCAGTACTTC.

V is TRBV6-4 and J is TRBJ2-1, with 9 bases matching TRBD2. Per the germline V gene, CDR1 is MRHNA and CDR2 is SNTAGT. The trim removed 0 bases at V and 3 bases at J, leaving 3 bases unmatched. The CDR3 length is 16 residues. CDR3 nucleotides: TGTGCCAGCAGTGACTCGATAGCGGGAGTCTACAATGAGCAGTTCTTC. It specifies CASSDSIAGVYNEQFF.

This clone was recorded once. The chain employs TRBV9 and TRBJ2-6, with a possible D match to TRBD2 (6 bases). This CDR3 spans 19 amino acids. Trimming removed 4 bases from V and 3 bases from J, with 23 bases in between. Germline-derived CDR1 and CDR2 are SGDLS and YYNGEE. This CDR3 is CASSPAWTRGAGGANVLTF. The CDR3 region has the DNA TGTGCCAGCAGCCCCGCATGGACGCGGGGCGCGGGTGGGGCCAACGTCCTGACTTTC. Filled out from reference TRBV9 and TRBJ2-6, the complete variable domain reads DSGVTQTPKHLITATGQRVTLRCSPRSGDLSVYWYQQSLDQGLQFLIQYYNGEERAKGNILERFSAQQFPDLHSELNLSSLELGDSALYFCASSPAWTRGAGGANVLTFGAGSRLTVL.

This clone has a single count. The V and J genes are TRBV27 and TRBJ2-1; D is possibly TRBD1 (5 bases). Deletions cut 2 bases from V and 5 bases from J, with 10 bases between. The CDR3 length is 14 residues. Germline CDR1 and CDR2: MNHEY and SMNVEV (reference sequence). CDR3 sequence: CASSLARENNEQFF. The CDR3 nucleotides read TGTGCCAGCAGTTTAGCCAGGGAAAACAATGAGCAGTTCTTC.

The genes are TRBV19 and TRBJ1-2; D is possibly TRBD1 (6 bases). This CDR3 comprises 17 residues. Germline V gene sequence: CDR1 LNHDA, CDR2 SQIVND (reference sequence). The ends were cut back, 1 base at V and 5 bases at J, with 20 bases in the middle. CDR3 coding DNA: TGTGCCAGTAGTATAGGGGAGGGGGACTGGGCTCTATATGGCTACACCTTC. Protein: CASSIGEGDWALYGYTF. The complete variable domain, with remaining parts taken from reference TRBV19 and TRBJ1-2, reads DGGITQSPKYLFRKEGQNVTLSCEQNLNHDAMYWYRQDPGQGLRLIYYSQIVNDFQKGDIAEGYSVSREKKESFPLTVTSAQKNPTAFYLCASSIGEGDWALYGYTFGSGTRLTVV.

This clone was counted between two and nine times. The rearrangement joins TRBV7-6 to TRBJ1-1; D uncertain. V was cut by 3 bases and J by 2 bases, with 16 bases left in between. This CDR3 is built from 16 residues. Per the germline V gene, CDR1 is SGHVS and CDR2 is FNYEAQ. The CDR3 DNA is TGTGCCAGCAGCTTCTGGTCAGGCCAGCCAAACACTGAAGCTTTCTTT. Its translation: CASSFWSGQPNTEAFF.

This clone occurred once. The chain links TRBV5-4 to TRBJ1-1; D remains unclear. The CDR3 length is 15 residues. Between the trimmed V and J ends, which lost 1 base and 0 bases, there was a span of 10 bases. Germline CDR1 reads SGHNT; CDR2 reads YYREEE (reference sequence). DNA for the CDR3: TGTGCCAGCAGCTTGCCCCTGGGTTTGAACACTGAAGCTTTCTTT. This sequence encodes CASSLPLGLNTEAFF.

V usage is TRBV16 and J usage is TRBJ2-7; 11 positions match TRBD2. The junction had 7 bases not matched to a gene; V was cut back by 3 bases and J by 0 bases. This CDR3 region has 17 residues. CDR1 and CDR2 (germline): KGHSY, FQNENV. CDR3 residues: CASSHPPSGRSSYEQYF. In DNA, the CDR3 is TGTGCCAGCAGCCATCCACCTAGCGGGAGGAGCTCCTACGAGCAGTACTTC.

V usage is TRBV5-6 and J usage is TRBJ1-2; D ambiguous. Germline V lookup: CDR1 SGHDT, CDR2 YYEEEE. This CDR3 region has 15 residues. The V gene lost 4 bases and the J gene lost 2 bases, with 15 bases spanning the gap. The CDR3 bases are TGTGCCAGCAGCCCGAAAGATGGGCACAACTATGGCTACACCTTC. This codes for CASSPKDGHNYGYTF.

The V call is TRBV28, the J call TRBJ1-1; TRBD1 matches at 11 bases. This CDR3 has 15 amino acids. V dropped 6 bases and J dropped 4; count of bases not matched to a gene: 7. Looked up from germline, CDR1 is MDHEN and CDR2 is SYDVKM. CDR3 in DNA: TGTGCCAGCAGCCCCCCGGGACAGGGGGTCACTGAAGCTTTCTTT. Amino acid sequence: CASSPPGQGVTEAFF. The whole variable domain, filled in from reference TRBV28 and TRBJ1-1, reads DVKVTQSSRYLVKRTGEKVFLECVQDMDHENMFWYRQDPGLGLRLIYFSYDVKMKEKGDIPEGYSVSREKKERFSLILESASTNQTSMYLCASSPPGQGVTEAFFGQGTRLTVV.

Only a few counts were recorded for this clone. The chain has TRBV7-2 and TRBJ2-3, with TRBD2 identical over 8 bases. With V trimmed by 5 bases and J by 4 bases, 8 bases remained unmatched. CDR1 is SGHTA, CDR2 FQGNSA, per germline. This CDR3 is 15 amino acids long. The CDR3 sequence: CASSKQRETADTQYF. The CDR3 nucleotides read TGTGCCAGCAGCAAGCAGCGGGAGACGGCAGATACGCAGTATTTT.

The gene calls are TRBV11-2 and TRBJ2-7; D call uncertain. The V and J ends lost 1 base and 2 bases respectively, with 9 bases between them. This CDR3 is 14 amino acids long. Germline V gene sequence: CDR1 SGHAT, CDR2 FQNNGV. In DNA form, the CDR3 reads TGTGCCAGCAGCTTAGTCCCCGGTCCCTACGAGCAGTACTTC. It yields the protein CASSLVPGPYEQYF.

The chain employs TRBV28 and TRBJ1-1, with a weak D call TRBD1 (6 bases). Trimming shortened V by 8 bases and J by 4 bases, and 11 bases separated the two germline ends. The CDR3 is 12 amino acids. Looked up from germline, CDR1 is MDHEN and CDR2 is SYDVKM. CDR3 residues: CASGEGGTEAFF. The CDR3 DNA reads as TGTGCCAGCGGAGAAGGGGGCACTGAAGCTTTCTTT.